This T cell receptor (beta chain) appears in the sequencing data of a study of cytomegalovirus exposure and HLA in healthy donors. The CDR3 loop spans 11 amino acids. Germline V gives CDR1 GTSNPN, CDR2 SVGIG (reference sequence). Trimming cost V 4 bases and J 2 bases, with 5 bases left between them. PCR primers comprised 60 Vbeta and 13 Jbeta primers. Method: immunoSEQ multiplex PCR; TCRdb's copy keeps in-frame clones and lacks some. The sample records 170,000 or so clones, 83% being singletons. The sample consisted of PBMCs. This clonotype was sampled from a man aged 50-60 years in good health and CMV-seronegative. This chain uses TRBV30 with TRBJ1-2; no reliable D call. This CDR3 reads CAWTQNYGYTF. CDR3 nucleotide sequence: TGTGCCTGGACGCAGAACTATGGCTACACCTTC.